This note documents a single T cell receptor (beta chain) sequence. Assay: immunoSEQ multiplex PCR; the TCRdb copy retains only in-frame clones and omits some. Altogether 50,000 to 75,000 clones are present, under 98% being singletons, with the ten largest covering around 0.34%. CD4+CD25+CD127- Tregs, CD4+CD25- non-Tregs, CD4 and CD8 cells were sorted. J gave up 4 bases and V 0 bases, and 7 bases lay outside the gene matches. The CDR3 is 15 residues long. Germline assignment: CDR1 SGHNT and CDR2 YYREEE (reference sequence). This entry is derived from a study of Tregs in tolerant kidney transplant recipients.

The source material was Tregs from blood, sampled before the transplant. This receptor was obtained from a human donor who received a combined kidney and bone marrow transplant. This rearrangement joins TRBV5-4 to TRBJ2-7; 7 bases are shared with TRBD2. The DNA for the CDR3 is TGTGCCAGCAGCTTGGATCTAGCGGAGGCTTACGAGCAGTACTTC. Translating it yields CASSLDLAEAYEQYF.